This record looks at one T cell receptor (beta chain) sequence and its context. Its recognized antigen is unknown. The cohort comprised several hundred healthy bone marrow donors. At the time of sampling, every cohort member was nominally healthy, though immune exposures that went unrecorded were likely present. The donor was CMV seronegative and was included in the group of around 320 seronegative cohort members. A peripheral blood sample was collected from each donor, and TCR beta sequencing was performed on peripheral blood mononuclear cells. The Qiagen DNeasy Blood Extraction Kit was used to extract genomic DNA from the blood cell samples. This record comes from a study of cytomegalovirus exposure and HLA in healthy donors (dated by TCRdb to about 2017). As for the study more broadly: According to an earlier analysis of around 600 of the donors, 150 million to 200 million T cells yielded 90 million to 140 million unique TCR beta sequences and approximately 300 Gb of sequence data. Approximately 300 gigabases of sequencing data and tens of millions of unique TCR sequences made up an early release that covered 500 to 700 HLA-typed donors. The genetic ancestry cluster associated with self-reported Caucasian donors included about four fifths of the roughly 400 genotyped donors. The study aimed to test whether signatures of past pathogen exposure could be identified by cataloging public T cell receptors. The study profiled the T cell repertoires of about 720 subjects by immunosequencing and related them to cytomegalovirus serostatus. A separate validation cohort of approximately 120 different subjects was used in addition to the approximately 610-subject first cohort. The study combined high-throughput TCR immunosequencing, statistical association of individual TCRs with disease status, and machine learning to predict cytomegalovirus infection status. A later analysis re-analyzed previously published TCR beta repertoires from 550 to 700 donors and added high-resolution HLA genotyping to study TCR occurrence patterns. Rather than using new phenotypic data, the later analysis identified candidate immune exposures from TCR beta sequences and from how often those sequences occurred across donors. An earlier analysis of about 600 of the donors used high-throughput TCR beta sequencing to judge whether each TCR beta V gene segment behaved as functional or pseudogenic. Alongside the repertoire data, information on donor age, sex, ethnicity and CMV serostatus was compiled. A later genetic analysis used genome-wide SNP genotypes for about three fifths of the roughly 700 donors, treating that subset as a discovery cohort. Every discovery cohort repertoire had been produced on one sequencing platform. Both class I and class II loci were covered by HLA typing, at four-digit resolution. The number of donors typed differed by locus, with about 629-630 for A, B, C, DRB1 and DQB1, around 500 for DQA1, 606 for DPA1, and around 450 for DPB1. Four to six DR-DQ haplotypes were handled as single units for association and clustering because linkage in the cohort was strong. Across 300 to 400 genotyped donors of the cohort, an average of roughly 230,000 unique TCR beta nucleotide sequences per donor were sequenced, and 15% to 20% of those sequences were non-productive.

Study-wide conclusions, independent of this receptor: The sequencing pipeline was judged likely to have produced a cluster of highly shared sequence variants as a technical artifact. A later analysis found that HLA-associated TCR beta chains were more clonally expanded and had lower generation probabilities than equally common non-associated chains. Compared with the approximately 670-donor mean, donors in an Asian-associated ancestry cluster had fewer N-insertions in productive TCRs, according to a later genetic analysis. The presence/absence analyses assumed that sequencing depth was roughly uniform across donors, and that assumption may not be true. Only TCR beta chains were sequenced in this cohort, and the absence of alpha or paired-chain data limited detectable features. In a later analysis, most CMV-associated TCR beta chains were found to appear HLA-restricted, with HLA associations seemingly driven largely by CMV exposure. Because HLA typing was unavailable for some donors at each locus, only the typed subset was used in association tests. In vitro tests confirmed that a few of the cytomegalovirus-associated TCR beta chains recognize cytomegalovirus antigens. Because counts were too low, roughly 18 rarely observed V segments, including chromosome 9 orphons, were left out of the earlier analysis of some 600 of the donors. In a later analysis, 16,951 TCR beta sequences were associated with specific HLA alleles at a false discovery rate of 0.05. In a later analysis, TCR association rates were found to vary across HLA loci, with the most associated TCRs seen for DRB1 alleles and the fewest for HLA-C alleles. It was suggested by the authors that the approach could potentially be generalized to other disease states and immunological phenotypes. Correlated functional status among segregating V segments might reflect linkage disequilibrium, but an unknown experimental factor could not be ruled out. Immune exposure information for the cohort was limited to CMV serostatus. A total of 150 or so TCR beta chains were listed by the study as associated with cytomegalovirus. When HLA alleles, especially DR and DQ, strongly co-occurred, attributing TCR associations to individual alleles was difficult. An association between a missense DCLRE1C variant and V-gene and J-gene trimming of TCR beta chains was found in a later genetic analysis and replicated in an independent cohort. In a later analysis, several top co-occurrence clusters were reported to appear linked to parvovirus B19, influenza, CMV and Epstein-Barr virus. A further reported finding was that TCR beta sequences accurately predicted the HLA-A and HLA-B alleles for most subjects in the first cohort. In both the original and validation cohorts, the classifier was reported to diagnose cytomegalovirus status with high specificity and sensitivity. Across donors, most TCR sequences were observed very rarely, whereas some public TCRs were present in many individuals. Broadly in line with IMGT annotations, most TCR beta V segments showed up in productive rearrangements about 87% or about 30% of the time in an earlier analysis of several hundred of the donors.

Receptor libraries were prepared by the immunoSEQ multiplex PCR assay. A mixture of 60 forward primers for TCR Vbeta segments and 13 reverse primers for TCR Jbeta segments was used in the multiplex PCR. The CDR3 region of rearranged TCR beta genes was amplified from genomic DNA by a multiplex PCR assay. On the Illumina HiSeq System, the amplified TCR beta libraries were sequenced as 87-base-pair reads. The paper's processing steps were these. In a later analysis, 77 million or so unique TCR beta chains were counted across the 690 or so repertoires, and roughly 11 million of these chains were shared by at least two donors. To remove PCR and sequencing errors, raw reads were error-corrected and collapsed into unique sequences using a nearest-neighbor algorithm that merged closely related sequences. V, D and J gene segments were assigned by aligning CDR3 sequences to IMGT reference sequences. For a sequence to be retained, at least a six-nucleotide match to both a V gene segment and a J gene segment was required. Rearrangements were classified as productive when the CDR3 lacked stop codons and remained in frame with V and J, and all other rearrangements were classified as non-productive. CDR3 was defined according to IMGT convention as the region running from the second conserved V-encoded cysteine to the conserved J-encoded phenylalanine. The earlier analysis of about 560 of the donors excluded any sequence lacking an unambiguous match to a single V gene segment. In an earlier analysis of more than 500 of the donors, a V segment was called functional when productive rearrangements were above 56.7%, and segregating when the standard deviation between donors exceeded 5%. To diagnose cytomegalovirus status from the catalog of TCR beta chain sequences, a statistical classification framework was built. A later analysis assigned V and J genes by comparing TCR nucleotide sequences with IMGT/GENE-DB human TR gene sequences. The TCRdist pipeline was used in a later analysis to assign CDR3 sequences and most-parsimonious VDJ recombination scenarios. In a later analysis, each TCR beta chain was defined by its CDR3 amino acid sequence together with its V-gene family, and reads lacking a unique V-gene family were excluded. A later analysis removed roughly 590 highly shared, low-generation-probability nucleotide sequences to deal with suspected cross-contamination and a sequencing artifact. A later analysis calculated a clonal expansion index for each public chain from normalized within-repertoire ranks of inferred template counts. A later analysis computed generation probabilities with a VDJ recombination model fitted to out-of-frame rearrangements, and checked the results against IGoR. In a later analysis, hypergeometric tests were used to score TCR-TCR, TCR-HLA and TCR-CMV co-occurrence, with a repertoire-size bias correction applied to TCR pairs. False discovery rates were estimated in a later analysis by permuting HLA or CMV assignments 20 times. In a later analysis, co-occurring TCRs were grouped using DBSCAN, and TCRdist sequence similarity was added for clustering within HLA-allele-positive subsets. Repertoires with fewer than 30,000 or more than 120,000 public chains, plus five repertoires with anomalous nucleotide sharing, were excluded from co-occurrence clustering. Here the immuneACCESS table is served through TCRdb, limited to in-frame sequences with V and J called. Missing clones are a known gap in these copies; in checked studies unresolved V genes cover under half, and the rest lacks a known reason. Clone size and the V and J calls come from that table; the DNA yielded D and trimming. The sample table on file contains about 140,000 clones. The biggest ten clones account for 2% to 3% of the sample.

The sequence derives from a man aged 35 to 55 in good health and CMV-seronegative. The sample consisted of PBMCs.

The base sequence is TGTGCCAGTAGTATAATCTTCACGGACAGGGACAGAGCTAACTATGGCTACACCTTC. Its product reads: CASSIIFTDRDRANYGYTF. The chain employs TRBV19 and TRBJ1-2; TRBD1 lines up with 8 middle nucleotides. Sequences LNHDA (CDR1) and SQIVND (CDR2) are obtained from the germline V gene (reference sequence). Taken from cysteine to phenylalanine, the CDR3 has 19 residues. The retained sequence is limited to the CDR3, 57 bases, with the frame set at the first base. V loses 2 bases at its end and J loses 0 bases; junction bases beyond the gene matches: 14. The reference TRBV19 and TRBJ1-2 proteins fill in what lies around the CDR3, so the full variable domain reads DGGITQSPKYLFRKEGQNVTLSCEQNLNHDAMYWYRQDPGQGLRLIYYSQIVNDFQKGDIAEGYSVSREKKESFPLTVTSAQKNPTAFYLCASSIIFTDRDRANYGYTFGSGTRLTVV.